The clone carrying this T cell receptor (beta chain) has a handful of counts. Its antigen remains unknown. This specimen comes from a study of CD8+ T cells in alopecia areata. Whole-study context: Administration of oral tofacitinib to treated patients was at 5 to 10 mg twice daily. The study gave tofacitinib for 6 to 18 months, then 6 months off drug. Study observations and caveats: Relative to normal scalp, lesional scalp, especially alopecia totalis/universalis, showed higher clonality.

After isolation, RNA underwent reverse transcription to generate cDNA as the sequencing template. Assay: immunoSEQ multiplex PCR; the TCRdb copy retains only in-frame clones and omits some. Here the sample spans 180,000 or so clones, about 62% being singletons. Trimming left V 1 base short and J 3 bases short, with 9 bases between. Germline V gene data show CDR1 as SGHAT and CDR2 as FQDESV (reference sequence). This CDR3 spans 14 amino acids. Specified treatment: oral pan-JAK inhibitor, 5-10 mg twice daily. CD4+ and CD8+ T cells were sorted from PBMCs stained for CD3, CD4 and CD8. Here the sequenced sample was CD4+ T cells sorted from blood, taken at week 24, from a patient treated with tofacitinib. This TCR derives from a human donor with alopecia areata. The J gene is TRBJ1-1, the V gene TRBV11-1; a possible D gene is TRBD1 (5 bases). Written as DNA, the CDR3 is TGTGCCAGCAGCTTAGTTCCGGGGGACACTGAAGCTTTCTTT. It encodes CASSLVPGDTEAFF.